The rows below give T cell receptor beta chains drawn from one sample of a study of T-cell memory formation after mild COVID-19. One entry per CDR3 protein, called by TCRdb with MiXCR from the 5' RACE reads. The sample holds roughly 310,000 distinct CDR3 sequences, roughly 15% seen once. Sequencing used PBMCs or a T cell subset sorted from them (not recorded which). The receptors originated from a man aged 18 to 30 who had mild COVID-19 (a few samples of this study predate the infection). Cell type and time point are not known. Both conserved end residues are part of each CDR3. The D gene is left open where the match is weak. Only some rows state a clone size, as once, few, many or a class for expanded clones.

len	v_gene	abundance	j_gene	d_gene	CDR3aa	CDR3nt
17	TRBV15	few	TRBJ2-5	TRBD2	CATSNITRGDKQETQYF	TGTGCCACCAGCAATATTACGCGGGGGGACAAACAAGAGACCCAGTACTTC
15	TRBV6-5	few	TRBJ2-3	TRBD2	CASSTPAGVTDTQYF	TGTGCCAGCAGCACGCCCGCGGGGGTGACAGATACGCAGTATTTT
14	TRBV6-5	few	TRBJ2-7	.	CASSYGGLGYEQYF	TGTGCCAGCAGTTACGGGGGACTGGGGTACGAGCAGTACTTC
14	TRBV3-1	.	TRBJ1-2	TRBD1	CASSQDNRGYGYTF	TGTGCCAGCAGCCAAGATAACAGGGGCTATGGCTACACCTTC
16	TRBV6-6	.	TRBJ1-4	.	CASSYFPDSLNEKLFF	TGTGCCAGCAGTTACTTCCCTGACAGCTTAAATGAAAAACTGTTTTTT
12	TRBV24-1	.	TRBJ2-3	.	CATSEQGYTQYF	TGTGCCACCAGTGAACAGGGCTATACGCAGTATTTT
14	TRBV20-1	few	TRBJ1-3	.	CSAKDRSSGNTIYF	TGCAGTGCCAAGGACAGAAGCTCTGGAAACACCATATATTTT
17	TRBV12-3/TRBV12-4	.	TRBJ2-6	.	CASSFETFLSGANVLTF	TGTGCCAGCAGTTTTGAGACCTTCCTCTCTGGGGCCAACGTCCTGACTTTC
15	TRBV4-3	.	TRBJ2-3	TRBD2	CASSQEAAGADTQYF	TGCGCCAGCAGCCAAGAGGCAGCGGGAGCAGATACGCAGTATTTT
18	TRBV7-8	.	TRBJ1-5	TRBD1	CASSLAGEGAGSNQPQHF	TGTGCCAGCAGCTTAGCCGGGGAGGGGGCAGGAAGCAATCAGCCCCAGCATTTT
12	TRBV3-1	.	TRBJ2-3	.	CASSHQADTQYF	TGTGCCAGCAGCCATCAAGCAGATACGCAGTATTTT
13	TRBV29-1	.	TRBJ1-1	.	CSVERSQRTEAFF	TGCAGCGTTGAACGCAGCCAAAGGACTGAAGCTTTCTTT
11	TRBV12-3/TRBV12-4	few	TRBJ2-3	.	CASSWGNTQYF	TGTGCCAGCAGTTGGGGGAATACGCAGTATTTT
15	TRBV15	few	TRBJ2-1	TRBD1	CATSSRQGPYNEQFF	TGTGCCACCAGCAGTCGACAGGGCCCCTACAATGAGCAGTTCTTC
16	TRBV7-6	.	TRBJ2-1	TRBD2	CASSLYSGGAKNEQFF	TGTGCCAGCAGCTTATATAGCGGGGGGGCCAAAAATGAGCAGTTCTTC
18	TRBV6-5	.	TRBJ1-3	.	CASSYSGPRFQGGNTIYF	TGTGCCAGCAGTTACTCCGGCCCCCGGTTCCAGGGTGGAAACACCATATATTTT